Listed below are T cell receptor beta chains from one sample, sequenced in a study of T cell repertoires in cytomegalovirus infection. No antigen has been identified for these receptors. A single record per CDR3 protein comes from TCRdb applying MiXCR to the reads. In the table there are under 500,000 distinct CDR3 sequences, about 42% of which are singletons. The sample in question was cultured PBMCs, obtained from culture after CMV antigen stimulation. Receptor source: a human donor in good health (CMV status not recorded). Some clones in this sample may be carry-over from other donors' samples. Both conserved end residues are part of each CDR3. D genes are given only for firm matches. Clone sizes are given selectively: once, few, many, or a class where the clone is expanded.

TRBJ2-1 | TRBV6-8 | TRBD2 | NA | CASNIAGAYNEQFF | TGTGCCAGCAATATAGCGGGGGCCTACAATGAGCAGTTCTTC
TRBJ1-5 | TRBV19 | NA | NA | CASSTILGGRGYWSNQPQHF | TGTGCCAGTAGTACCATCTTGGGAGGAAGGGGATATTGGAGCAATCAGCCCCAGCATTTT
TRBJ1-2 | TRBV12-3/TRBV12-4 | NA | NA | CASSRTLYGYTF | TGTGCCAGCAGCCGGACCCTCTATGGCTACACCTTC
TRBJ2-1 | TRBV20-1 | TRBD1 | NA | CSAFTASAGGNNEQFF | TGCAGTGCCTTTACGGCCTCCGCAGGGGGAAATAATGAGCAGTTCTTC
TRBJ1-1 | TRBV11-2 | NA | NA | CASRVGMNTEAFF | TGTGCCAGCAGGGTAGGAATGAACACTGAAGCTTTCTTT
TRBJ2-5 | TRBV7-2 | NA | few | CASSATGLETQYF | TGTGCCAGCAGCGCAACAGGGTTAGAGACCCAGTACTTC
TRBJ1-5 | TRBV20-1 | NA | NA | CSAREIGGGGQPQHF | TGCAGTGCTAGAGAAATCGGCGGGGGCGGCCAGCCCCAGCATTTT
TRBJ2-2 | TRBV7-2 | NA | many | CASSLGLGTGELFF | TGTGCCAGCAGCTTAGGGTTGGGCACCGGGGAGCTGTTTTTT
TRBJ2-4 | TRBV5-4 | TRBD2 | NA | CASSEPGGMALYF | TGTGCCAGCAGCGAACCCGGGGGGATGGCACTGTACTTC
TRBJ2-1 | TRBV5-1 | TRBD2 | NA | CASSLGLAALYNEQFF | TGCGCCAGCAGCCTCGGACTAGCGGCCCTGTACAATGAGCAGTTCTTC
TRBJ1-5 | TRBV24-1 | NA | few | CATSDSTIPPSAVYSQHF | TGTGCCACCAGTGACAGTACCATCCCCCCTTCGGCGGTCTACTCCCAGCATTTT
TRBJ2-5 | TRBV7-2 | NA | few | CASSLGPAVTQYF | TGTGCCAGCAGCTTAGGGCCGGCGGTGACCCAGTACTTC
TRBJ2-2 | TRBV5-1 | TRBD1 | few | CASTPRQGAGELFF | TGCGCCAGCACCCCAAGACAGGGGGCCGGGGAGCTGTTTTTT